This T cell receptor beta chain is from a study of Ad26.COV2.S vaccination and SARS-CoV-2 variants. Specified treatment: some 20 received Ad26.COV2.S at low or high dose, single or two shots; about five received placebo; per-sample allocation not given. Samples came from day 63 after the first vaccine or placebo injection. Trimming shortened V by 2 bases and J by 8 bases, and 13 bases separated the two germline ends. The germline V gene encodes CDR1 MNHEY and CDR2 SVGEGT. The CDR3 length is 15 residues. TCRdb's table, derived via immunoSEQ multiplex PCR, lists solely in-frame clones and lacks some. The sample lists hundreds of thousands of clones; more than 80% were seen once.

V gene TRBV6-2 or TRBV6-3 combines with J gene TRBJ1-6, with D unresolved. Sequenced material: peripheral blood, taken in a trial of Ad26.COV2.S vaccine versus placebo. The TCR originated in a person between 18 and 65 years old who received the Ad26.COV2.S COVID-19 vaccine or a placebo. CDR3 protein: CASSYVGVLDSPLHF. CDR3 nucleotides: TGTGCCAGCAGTTACGTCGGGGTGTTGGATTCACCCCTCCACTTT.